This T cell receptor (beta chain) originates from a study of blood T cell repertoires in COVID-19. Donors in Cohort 3 counted as recovered after two negative PCRs, clearance, or symptom resolution. V was pared by 8 bases and J by 2 bases, with 16 bases between. CDR3 length equals 14 residues. Per germline, CDR1 SGDLS and CDR2 YYNGEE. Under the authors' procedure: Reference gene primer amplification yielded estimated nucleated cell counts. Profiling relied on immunoSEQ multiplex PCR, and the TCRdb table lists in-frame clones only, not all of them. V, J and clone size are those of that table, while D and trimming were read from the DNA. The sample includes over 200,000 clones, around 89% of them seen just once.

Material for sequencing was PBMCs or T cells enriched from blood (not recorded which). The chain employs TRBV9 and TRBJ2-5, with D perhaps TRBD1 (6 bases). The clonotype originates from a man aged 30 to 45 who had recovered from COVID-19. CDR3 coding DNA: TGTGCCAGTGGAGGACAGATCGCGCAAGAGACCCAGTACTTC. Its protein product is CASGGQIAQETQYF.